This TCR beta chain was found in a study of blood T cell repertoires in COVID-19. Measured with immunoSEQ multiplex PCR; TCRdb has only the in-frame clones, and not every one. Of about 100,000 clones detected, approximately 88% appear once; the ten largest clones hold 26%. This CDR3 has 17 residues. The germline V gene encodes CDR1 MGHRA and CDR2 YSYEKL. The V end was cut by 0 bases, the J end by 5 bases, with 16 bases between. The rearrangement joins TRBV4-1 to TRBJ2-2, with D tentatively TRBD2 (5 bases). The sequencing sample was made of peripheral blood. This TCR was recovered from a man aged 60 to 75 with acute or convalescent COVID-19. The DNA of the CDR3 is TGCGCCAGCAGCCAAGATCTAACGGGATCGGGGACCGGGGAGCTGTTTTTT. This gives the protein CASSQDLTGSGTGELFF.